These 2 T cell receptor beta chains were sequenced from one sample in a study of read filtering for tumor transcriptome and immune sequencing. Molecular barcoded adaptors covering alpha/delta and beta/gamma chains were used on approximately 440 ng RNA. TCRdb re-called the reads through MiXCR, storing one row per CDR3 protein. The sample contains about 25,000 distinct CDR3 sequences, under 25% of which appear only once. The sample comprised a population of CD138-negative cells sorted from bone marrow. These receptors all come from a donor at least 40 years old with multiple myeloma.

As regards this clonotype: Compared with germline, one end of the junction differs, possibly owing to a read error. The chain is built from TRBV7-9 and TRBJ1-5; possibly TRBD1 for D (5 bases). Germline loops: CDR1 SEHNR, CDR2 FQNEAQ (reference sequence). This CDR3 comprises 13 residues. Here the CDR3 reads CASGLGENQPQHF. CDR3 bases: TGTGCCAGCGGCTTAGGGGAGAATCAGCCCCAGCATTTT.

This clonotype was found many times. The V and J genes are TRBV11-1 and TRBJ1-1, with D possibly matching TRBD1 (6 bases). Germline CDR1 SGHAT, CDR2 FQDESV (reference sequence). This CDR3 region has 19 residues. Between the trimmed V and J ends, which lost 2 bases and 3 bases, there was a span of 25 bases. CDR3 coding DNA: TGTGCCAGCAGCTTATCCCCCCAGACGGGGGGCTCTTGGTACACTGAAGCTTTCTTT. It specifies CASSLSPQTGGSWYTEAFF.